Included here is one T cell receptor (beta chain) sequence, with context. Its antigen is not identified. Not enrolled were patients with uncontrolled infection, other autoimmune disease, pregnancy or lactation. An approximately 10 ml volume of fresh peripheral blood provided the PBMCs. The sample is drawn from a study of T cells in Graves' hyperthyroidism and ophthalmopathy. Turning to the study itself: Sampling of peripheral blood happened at initial diagnosis, prior to any treatment. Regarding the study as a whole: Stable hyperthyroidism was told apart from ophthalmopathy by a model built on 13 V-J features.

Amplified regions were TCR beta CDR3 sequences from RNA transcripts. Carried out on the TCR CDR3, a first-round RT-PCR used the HTBI primer set. TCRdb redid the calling of the multiplex PCR reads with MiXCR, one entry per CDR3 protein. The table has around 600,000 distinct CDR3 sequences, 12% to 15% seen once. The sequence derives from a woman between 18 and 29 years old with Graves' ophthalmopathy. The sample taken for sequencing was blood.

The CDR3 region has the DNA TGTGCCAGCAGCCAAGAAGCAGGAAGCGGGAGGGTGCATGAGCAGTTCTTC. It codes for CASSQEAGSGRVHEQFF. This chain joins TRBV4-2 and TRBJ2-1; TRBD2 agrees at 10 bases. CDR3 length: 17 amino acids. Germline lookup yields CDR1 LGHNA and CDR2 YNFKEQ. The ends lost 0 bases at V and 8 bases at J; junction bases unmatched: 10.